Below, 8 T cell receptor beta chains from the same sample are listed, as sequenced in a study of T cells in Graves' hyperthyroidism and ophthalmopathy. There were TCR beta CDR3 regions amplified from RNA transcripts. In the first-round RT-PCR of the TCR CDR3, the HTBI primer set was used. In TCRdb, the multiplex PCR reads were re-called with MiXCR into one record per CDR3 protein. Here the sample spans about 770,000 distinct CDR3 sequences, 15% to 20% being singletons. Sequenced input: blood. Receptor source: a woman aged 45 to 65 with Graves' hyperthyroidism that later progressed to Graves' ophthalmopathy.

This clonotype appeared many times. The chain carries TRBV18 and TRBJ1-4; 7 positions match TRBD1. J lost 0 bases, V lost 4 bases, and 8 bases had no gene match. There are 17 residues in the CDR3. Per germline, CDR1 KGHSH and CDR2 LQKENI. This CDR3 reads CASSQGQIIATNEKLFF. In DNA form, the CDR3 reads TGTGCCAGCTCACAGGGACAGATAATAGCAACTAATGAAAAACTGTTTTTT.

Here the CDR3 reads CASSEGQGVELFF. The CDR3 DNA follows: TGCGCCAGCAGCGAGGGACAGGGGGTAGAACTGTTTTTT. The rearrangement joins TRBV5-1 to TRBJ1-4; 11 bases are shared with TRBD1. With V trimmed by 4 bases and J by 12 bases, 5 bases remained unmatched. Germline-derived CDR1 and CDR2 are SGHRS and YFSETQ. The CDR3 spans 13 residues.

The chain joins TRBV5-1 to TRBJ2-2, with D perhaps TRBD2 (6 bases). This CDR3 has 16 residues. The germline CDR1 and CDR2 sequences are SGHRS and YFSETQ. Trimming removed 3 bases from V and 0 bases from J, with 12 bases in between. DNA of the CDR3: TGCGCCAGCAGCTATTTCGGGGGAACGAACACCGGGGAGCTGTTTTTT. Translating it yields CASSYFGGTNTGELFF.

There are a few counts of this clonotype. The chain joins TRBV7-9 to TRBJ1-2, with 8 bases matching TRBD1. CDR1 is SEHNR, CDR2 FQNEAQ, per germline (reference sequence). The CDR3 has 18 amino acids. V lost 5 bases to trimming and J lost 0 bases; unmatched junction nucleotides: 14. The CDR3 loop reads CASSPGFWTGTSNYGYTF. The CDR3 DNA follows: TGTGCCAGCAGCCCAGGGTTTTGGACAGGGACTTCTAACTATGGCTACACCTTC.

At least ten counts were recorded for this clonotype. The chain employs TRBV12-3 or TRBV12-4 and TRBJ2-1, with TRBD2 matching 12 bases. V lost 5 bases, J lost 5 bases, and 16 bases stayed unmatched. The CDR3 sequence is 19 residues long. The chain's CDR3 is CASSPFPSSGGGVHNEQFF. Written as DNA, the CDR3 is TGTGCCAGCAGTCCTTTCCCCTCTAGCGGGGGGGGCGTTCACAATGAGCAGTTCTTC.

The rearrangement joins TRBV6-1 to TRBJ2-7, with D possibly TRBD2 on 6 matching bases. The V gene lost 5 bases and the J gene lost 2 bases, with 16 bases spanning the gap. CDR1 MNHNS and CDR2 SASEGT come from the germline V gene. The CDR3 contains 15 residues. The CDR3 sequence: CASSPIEGTPYEQYF. CDR3 DNA: TGTGCCAGCAGTCCCATCGAAGGGACTCCCTACGAGCAGTACTTC.

The table lists this clonotype with many counts. The chain employs TRBV12-3 or TRBV12-4 and TRBJ2-1; a possible D gene is TRBD1 (5 bases). This CDR3 is built from 12 residues. The V gene lost 6 bases and the J gene lost 9 bases, with 12 bases spanning the gap. This CDR3 reads CASRQTQVEQFF. The CDR3 DNA reads as TGTGCCAGCAGACAAACACAGGTTGAGCAGTTCTTC.

This clonotype was recorded many times. V and J are TRBV12-3 or TRBV12-4 and TRBJ2-7, with D maybe TRBD2 (5 bases). This CDR3 has 15 amino acids. Trimming took 1 base from V and 2 from J, leaving 12 bases between them. CDR3 sequence (DNA): TGTGCCAGCAGTTTAGTAGGTACCGGGACCTACGAGCAGTACTTC. It is translated as CASSLVGTGTYEQYF.